This is a list of T cell receptor beta chains from one sample in a study of OX40 agonist ivuxolimab in advanced cancers. Measured with immunoSEQ multiplex PCR; TCRdb has only the in-frame clones, and not every one. The sample lists 53,000 or so clones, 85% occurring once. The input for sequencing was CD4+ or CD8+ T cells sorted from blood, taken in a trial of the OX40 agonist ivuxolimab. The receptor source for this set is an adult with an advanced solid tumor such as melanoma, head and neck, liver or kidney cancer. Each CDR3 is given with its conserved first and last residue. The D gene is left open where the match is weak. Clone size is given for some rows only: seen once, a few or many times, or a class if the clone is expanded.

TRBJ1-1,-,TRBV6-1,-,CASSASTGNTEAFF,TGTGCCAGCAGTGCCTCGACGGGTAACACTGAAGCTTTCTTT
TRBJ2-5,-,TRBV11-2,-,CASSLGSLTQYF,TGTGCCAGCAGCTTAGGGTCCCTGACCCAGTACTTC
TRBJ2-5,-,TRBV19,-,CASSFAAKTQYF,TGTGCCAGTAGTTTCGCGGCGAAGACCCAGTACTTC
TRBJ1-4,-,TRBV7-6,-,CASADYGGSWAATNEKLFF,TGTGCCAGTGCCGATTACGGGGGGAGCTGGGCGGCAACTAATGAAAAACTGTTTTTT
TRBJ2-7,-,TRBV28,TRBD1,CASRPTGGEQYF,TGTGCCAGCAGACCGACAGGGGGCGAGCAGTACTTC
TRBJ2-2,once,TRBV5-1,TRBD1,CASSPGQGNTGELFF,TGCGCCAGCAGCCCCGGACAGGGGAACACCGGGGAGCTGTTTTTT
TRBJ2-5,-,TRBV7-2,-,CASSLAQGQQETQYF,TGTGCCAGCAGCTTAGCGCAGGGGCAGCAAGAGACCCAGTACTTC
TRBJ2-1,-,TRBV7-6,-,CASSLRTSRNEQFF,TGTGCCAGCAGCTTGAGGACCTCAAGGAATGAGCAGTTCTTC
TRBJ2-5,once,TRBV18,-,CASSPGRETQYF,TGTGCCAGCTCACCAGGGAGGGAGACCCAGTACTTC
TRBJ1-1,-,TRBV19,-,CASIGSITEAFF,TGTGCCAGTATAGGCAGTATCACTGAAGCTTTCTTT
TRBJ2-3,-,TRBV5-1,-,CASSLGGRSPTDTQYF,TGCGCCAGCAGCTTGGGAGGCAGATCCCCCACAGATACGCAGTATTTT
TRBJ2-2,once,TRBV19,-,CAISARNTGELFF,TGTGCCATCAGCGCACGGAACACCGGGGAGCTGTTTTTT
TRBJ2-2,-,TRBV5-4,TRBD2,CASSSLRGGTGELFF,TGTGCCAGCAGCTCGCTTCGGGGGGGTACCGGGGAGCTGTTTTTT
TRBJ2-7,-,TRBV18,TRBD2,CASSAMGLAGGEQYF,TGTGCCAGCTCGGCCATGGGACTAGCGGGAGGCGAGCAGTACTTC
TRBJ2-7,-,TRBV4-1,-,CASSQDRSRGSLTYEQYF,TGCGCCAGCAGCCAAGATAGGAGTCGGGGGAGCCTCACCTACGAGCAGTACTTC
TRBJ2-7,-,TRBV7-2,-,CASSLAVGTPIGEQYF,TGTGCCAGCAGCTTAGCGGTGGGGACTCCCATCGGCGAGCAGTACTTC
TRBJ2-7,once,TRBV6-5,TRBD1,CASSYETGAYEQYF,TGTGCCAGCAGTTACGAGACAGGGGCCTACGAGCAGTACTTC
TRBJ1-3,-,TRBV7-6,TRBD1,CASSRQGFGNTIYF,TGTGCCAGCAGCAGACAGGGATTCGGAAACACCATATATTTT
TRBJ2-7,few,TRBV7-2,-,CASSSDVAVPEQYF,TGTGCCAGCAGCTCGGACGTCGCCGTGCCCGAGCAGTACTTC
TRBJ1-2,-,TRBV5-1,TRBD1,CASSLRTGGNYGYTF,TGCGCCAGCAGCTTGCGGACAGGGGGAAACTATGGCTACACCTTC
TRBJ2-7,-,TRBV4-1,TRBD1,CASSQDPTGLDEQYF,TGCGCCAGCAGCCAAGATCCGACAGGGTTGGACGAGCAGTACTTC
TRBJ2-7,-,TRBV7-6,TRBD2,CASAWASGSEEQYF,TGTGCCAGCGCCTGGGCTAGCGGGAGTGAAGAGCAGTACTTC
TRBJ2-7,few,TRBV7-9,-,CASSFGGGGTRSYEQYF,TGTGCCAGCAGCTTTGGCGGTGGGGGGACACGATCCTACGAGCAGTACTTC
TRBJ2-3,once,TRBV11-2,-,CAIPQGASTDTQYF,TGTGCCATCCCCCAAGGGGCTTCCACAGATACGCAGTATTTT
TRBJ2-1,-,TRBV6-1,TRBD2,CASRGSGGGYNEQFF,TGTGCCAGCAGGGGTAGCGGGGGCGGGTACAATGAGCAGTTCTTC
TRBJ1-2,-,TRBV4-3,TRBD1,CASSPETGGGYGYTF,TGCGCCAGCAGCCCAGAGACAGGGGGAGGCTATGGCTACACCTTC
TRBJ2-1,-,TRBV7-3,-,CASSPVGGTYNEQFF,TGTGCCAGCAGCCCAGTGGGCGGGACCTACAATGAGCAGTTCTTC
TRBJ1-2,once,TRBV6-1,-,CASRSANYGYTF,TGTGCCAGCAGAAGTGCTAACTATGGCTACACCTTC
TRBJ2-3,once,TRBV5-6,-,CASSLFSTDTQYF,TGTGCCAGCAGCTTGTTTTCCACAGATACGCAGTATTTT
TRBJ1-2,-,TRBV18,-,CASSPGGFYGYTF,TGTGCCAGCTCACCGGGGGGTTTCTATGGCTACACCTTC
TRBJ1-2,once,TRBV4-2,-,CASSQNKRESNYGYTF,TGTGCCAGCAGCCAGAATAAGAGGGAATCTAACTATGGCTACACCTTC
TRBJ2-6,-,TRBV30,-,CAWSVRALTPGANVLTF,TGTGCCTGGAGTGTAAGGGCCCTTACACCTGGGGCCAACGTCCTGACTTTC
TRBJ1-5,-,TRBV19,-,CASSIDGGPDQPQHF,TGTGCCAGTAGTATAGATGGGGGGCCCGATCAGCCCCAGCATTTT
TRBJ2-7,few,TRBV7-3,-,CASSPSGVYEQYF,TGTGCCAGCAGCCCCTCTGGGGTCTACGAGCAGTACTTC
TRBJ2-7,-,TRBV10-3,TRBD1,CAISARTGTHEQYF,TGTGCCATCAGTGCTAGGACAGGGACCCACGAGCAGTACTTC
TRBJ1-3,-,TRBV4-3,-,CASSQTVSGNTIYF,TGCGCCAGCAGCCAAACAGTCTCTGGAAACACCATATATTTT
TRBJ1-6,-,TRBV11-2,-,CASSLQGVQSPLHF,TGTGCCAGCAGCCTCCAGGGAGTTCAGTCACCCCTCCACTTT
TRBJ1-3,once,TRBV19,-,CALWFGNTIYF,TGTGCGTTGTGGTTTGGAAACACCATATATTTT
TRBJ1-6,-,TRBV19,-,CASSRARSSYNSPLHF,TGTGCCAGTAGTCGGGCACGGAGCTCCTATAATTCACCCCTCCACTTT
TRBJ1-1,-,TRBV10-3,TRBD1,CANGQGREAFF,TGTGCCAACGGACAGGGCCGTGAAGCTTTCTTT
TRBJ2-2,-,TRBV7-2,-,CASSFTGPGNTGELFF,TGTGCCAGCAGCTTTACGGGGCCGGGGAACACCGGGGAGCTGTTTTTT
TRBJ2-1,-,TRBV7-9,TRBD2,CASSSTRTSTSAEQFF,TGTGCCAGCAGCTCCACAAGGACTAGCACTTCAGCTGAGCAGTTCTTC
TRBJ1-2,-,TRBV2,-,CASSRTWDYGYTF,TGTGCCAGCAGCAGGACCTGGGACTATGGCTACACCTTC
TRBJ2-1,-,TRBV11-2,-,CASSFDGDNEQFF,TGTGCCAGCAGTTTCGACGGAGACAATGAGCAGTTCTTC
TRBJ2-5,-,TRBV21-1,-,CASSNVGLEFQETQYF,TGTGCCAGCAGCAACGTGGGACTAGAGTTCCAAGAGACCCAGTACTTC
TRBJ1-1,medium-sized,TRBV19,-,CASSILGGGGLDTEAFF,TGTGCCAGTAGTATATTGGGTGGGGGGGGCTTAGACACTGAAGCTTTCTTT
TRBJ2-7,-,TRBV4-1,TRBD2,CASSQVGGRAYEQYF,TGCGCCAGCAGCCAAGTTGGCGGGAGGGCCTACGAGCAGTACTTC
TRBJ1-1,-,TRBV5-4,-,CASSPQGGSTEAFF,TGTGCCAGCAGCCCACAGGGTGGGAGCACTGAAGCTTTCTTT
TRBJ2-7,-,TRBV9,-,CASSPHGFSSYEQYF,TGTGCCAGCAGCCCCCACGGGTTTAGCTCCTACGAGCAGTACTTC